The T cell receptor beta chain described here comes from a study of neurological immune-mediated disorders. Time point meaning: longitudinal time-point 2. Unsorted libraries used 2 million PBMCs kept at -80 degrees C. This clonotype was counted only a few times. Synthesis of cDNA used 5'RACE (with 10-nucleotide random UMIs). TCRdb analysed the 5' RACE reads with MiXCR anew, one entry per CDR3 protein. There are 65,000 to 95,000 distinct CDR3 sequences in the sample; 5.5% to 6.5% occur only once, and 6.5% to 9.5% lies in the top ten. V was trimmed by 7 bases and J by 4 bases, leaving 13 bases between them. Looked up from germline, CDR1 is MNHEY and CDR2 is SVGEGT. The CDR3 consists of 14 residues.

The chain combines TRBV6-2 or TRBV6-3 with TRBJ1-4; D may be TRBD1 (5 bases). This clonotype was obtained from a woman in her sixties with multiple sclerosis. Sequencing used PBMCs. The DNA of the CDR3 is TGTGCCAGCACCAGAGGGACGGTTAATGAAAAACTGTTTTTT. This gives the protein CASTRGTVNEKLFF.